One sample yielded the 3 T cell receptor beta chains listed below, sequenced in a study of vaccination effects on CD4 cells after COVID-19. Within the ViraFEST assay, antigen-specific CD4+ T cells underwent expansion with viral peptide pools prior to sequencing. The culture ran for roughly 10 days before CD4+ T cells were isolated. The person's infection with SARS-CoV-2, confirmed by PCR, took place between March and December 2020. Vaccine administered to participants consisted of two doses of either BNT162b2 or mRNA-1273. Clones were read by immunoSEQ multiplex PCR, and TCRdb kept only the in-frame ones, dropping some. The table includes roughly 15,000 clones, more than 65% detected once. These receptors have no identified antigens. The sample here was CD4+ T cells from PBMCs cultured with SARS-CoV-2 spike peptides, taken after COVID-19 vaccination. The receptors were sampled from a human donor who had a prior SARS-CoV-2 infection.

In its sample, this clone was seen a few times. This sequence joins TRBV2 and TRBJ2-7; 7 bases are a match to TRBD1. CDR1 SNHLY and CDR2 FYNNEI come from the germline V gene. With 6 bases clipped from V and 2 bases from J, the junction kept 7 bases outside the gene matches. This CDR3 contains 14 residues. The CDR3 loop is CASRFQQGPYEQYF. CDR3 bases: TGTGCCAGCAGGTTTCAACAGGGGCCCTACGAGCAGTACTTC.

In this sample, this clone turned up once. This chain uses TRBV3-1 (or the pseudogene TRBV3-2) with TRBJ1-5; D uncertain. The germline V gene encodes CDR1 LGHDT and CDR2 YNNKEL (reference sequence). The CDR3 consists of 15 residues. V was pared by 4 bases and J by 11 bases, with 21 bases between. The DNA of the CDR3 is TGTGCCAGCAGCCCCGGAGGGAGGGAAGGGCAGTCCCAGCATTTT. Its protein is CASSPGGREGQSQHF.

CDR3 region: CASSEALGRSYEQYF. CDR3 bases: TGTGCCAGCAGTGAAGCTCTTGGCCGCTCCTACGAGCAGTACTTC. The chain employs TRBV6-1 and TRBJ2-7; D is ambiguous. V lost 0 bases, J lost 0 bases, and 9 bases lay in between. CDR1 MNHNS and CDR2 SASEGT come from the germline V gene. The CDR3 has 15 amino acids.